This T cell receptor beta chain was identified during a study of CD8 T cells in Susac syndrome. Comments on this clonotype: What it binds is not known.

Sequencing of TCR beta, carried out with a high-throughput approach, was applied to CD8+ and CD4+ T cells from the blood. Fulfillment of recently defined diagnostic criteria for definite or probable disease was shown by the patients with Susac syndrome. Overall study findings and caveats: Acknowledgment was made by the study that its TCR sequencing and HLA analysis involved a relatively small number of individuals.

The V gene's germline CDR1 is LGHNA and CDR2 YNFKEQ. This CDR3 is 13 amino acids long. The V end lost 5 bases, the J end lost 2 bases, and 9 bases lay between the germline ends. Reverse transcription of roughly 0.45 to 1 ug RNA was performed with random hexamers. In TCRdb, the immunoSEQ multiplex PCR reads were re-called with MiXCR into one record per CDR3 protein. Found here are roughly 190,000 distinct CDR3 sequences, about 91% of them singletons; the top ten hold over 0.075%. The sample was CD4+ T cells from PBMCs. This chain connects TRBV4-2 to TRBJ2-5, with D possibly matching TRBD2 (5 bases). The TCR originated in a human donor with Susac syndrome. CDR3 DNA sequence: TGTGCCAGCAGCGAGGGTAGTCAAGAGACCCAGTACTTC. Its translation is CASSEGSQETQYF.